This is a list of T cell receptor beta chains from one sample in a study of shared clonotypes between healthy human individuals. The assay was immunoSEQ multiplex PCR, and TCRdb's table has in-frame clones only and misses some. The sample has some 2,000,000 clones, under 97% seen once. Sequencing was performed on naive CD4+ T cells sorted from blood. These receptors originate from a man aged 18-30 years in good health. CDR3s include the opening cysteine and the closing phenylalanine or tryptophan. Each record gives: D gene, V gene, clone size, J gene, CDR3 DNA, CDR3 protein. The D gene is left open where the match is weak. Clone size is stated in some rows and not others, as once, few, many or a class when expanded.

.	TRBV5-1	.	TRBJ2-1	TGCGCCAGCAGCTTGGGGTCTGGGAGCTCCTACAATGAGCAGTTCTTC	CASSLGSGSSYNEQFF
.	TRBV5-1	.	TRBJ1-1	TGCGCCAGCAGCTTGAAGGTTAACACTGAAGCTTTCTTT	CASSLKVNTEAFF
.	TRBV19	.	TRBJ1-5	TGTGCCAGTAGTGGTACAGGTAGCAATCAGCCCCAGCATTTT	CASSGTGSNQPQHF
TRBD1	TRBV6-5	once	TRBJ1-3	TGTGCCAGCAGTTACCGGACAGGGTCTGGAAACACCATATATTTT	CASSYRTGSGNTIYF
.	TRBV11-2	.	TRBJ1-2	TGTGCCAGCAGCTCCCATCGGGGGCCCAACTATGGCTACACCTTC	CASSSHRGPNYGYTF
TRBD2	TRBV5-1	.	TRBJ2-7	TGCGCCATGACTAGCGGGAGCTCCTACGAGCAGTACTTC	CAMTSGSSYEQYF
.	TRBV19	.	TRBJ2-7	TGTGCCAGTAGGTCAGGCTACGAGCAGTACTTC	CASRSGYEQYF
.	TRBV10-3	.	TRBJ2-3	TGTGCCATCAGTGAGTCTCATCAGGAACGGGATACGCAGTATTTT	CAISESHQERDTQYF
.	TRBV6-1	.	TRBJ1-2	TGTGCCAGCAGCGCCCCGGGGACGTTCTATGGCTACACCTTC	CASSAPGTFYGYTF
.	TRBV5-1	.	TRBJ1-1	TGCGCCAGCACCGCGGGGAGAGGGAACACTGAAGCTTTCTTT	CASTAGRGNTEAFF
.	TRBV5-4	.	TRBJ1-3	TGTGCCAGCAGCTTCGGAGGAGTCTCTGGAAACACCATATATTTT	CASSFGGVSGNTIYF
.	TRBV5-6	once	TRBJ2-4	TGTGCCAGCAGCCCTGTTGGGGGCAAAAACATTCAGTACTTC	CASSPVGGKNIQYF
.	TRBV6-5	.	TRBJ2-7	TGTGCCAGCAGTTACGCCAGGACAGCCTACGAGCAGTACTTC	CASSYARTAYEQYF
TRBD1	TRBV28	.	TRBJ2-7	TGTGCCAGCAGTCCACCAGCCGGGACAGGGACCTACGAGCAGTACTTC	CASSPPAGTGTYEQYF
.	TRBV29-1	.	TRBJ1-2	TGCAGCGTTGACGGGGCCAAGGGTCCCTATAACTATGGCTACACCTTC	CSVDGAKGPYNYGYTF
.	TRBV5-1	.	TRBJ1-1	TGCGCCAGCAGCTTTCCAGGTAACACTGAAGCTTTCTTT	CASSFPGNTEAFF
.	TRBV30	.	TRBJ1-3	TGTGCCTGGGAGACTGGAAACACCATATATTTT	CAWETGNTIYF
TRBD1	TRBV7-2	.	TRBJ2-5	TGTGCCAGCAGCCCCCCAGGGGGTCGACAAGAGACCCAGTACTTC	CASSPPGGRQETQYF
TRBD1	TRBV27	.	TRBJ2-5	TGTGCCAGCAGTACAGGGACAGGAGGGGCCCAGTACTTC	CASSTGTGGAQYF
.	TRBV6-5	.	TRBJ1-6	TGTGCCAGCAGTTACGACAGGAGGGATTCACCCCTCCACTTT	CASSYDRRDSPLHF
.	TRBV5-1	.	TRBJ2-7	TGCGCCAGCAGCTTGGCCTTCCCTTACGAGCAGTACTTC	CASSLAFPYEQYF
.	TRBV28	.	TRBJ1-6	TGTGCCAGCAGTACCCGGGGAGGGGGTTCACCCCTCCACTTT	CASSTRGGGSPLHF
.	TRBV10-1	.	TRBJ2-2	TGCGCCAGCAGTCCAGGGCGGAACACCGGGGAGCTGTTTTTT	CASSPGRNTGELFF
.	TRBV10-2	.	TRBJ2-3	TGCGCCAGCAGGGAATGGGCGTATAGCACAGATACGCAGTATTTT	CASREWAYSTDTQYF
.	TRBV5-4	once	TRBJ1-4	TGTGCCAGCAGCCCCAAGGTAGTGGGTGGGAAGCCTGAAAAACTGTTTTTT	CASSPKVVGGKPEKLFF
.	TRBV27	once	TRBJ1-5	TGTGCCAGCAGCCTCCTCTGGGCAGGGTTTGATCAGCCCCAGCATTTT	CASSLLWAGFDQPQHF
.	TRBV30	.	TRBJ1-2	TGTGCCTGGCGGACAGCTGATACCTATGGCTACACCTTC	CAWRTADTYGYTF
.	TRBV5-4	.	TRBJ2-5	TGTGCCAGCAGCTTTACAGGGTATAGCGAGACCCAGTACTTC	CASSFTGYSETQYF
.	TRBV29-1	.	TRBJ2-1	TGCAGCATCGGCAGGGGATACAATGAGCAGTTCTTC	CSIGRGYNEQFF
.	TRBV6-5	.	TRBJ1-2	TGTGCCAGCAGTTACGTGGGCGTGAGAGCTAACTATGGCTACACCTTC	CASSYVGVRANYGYTF
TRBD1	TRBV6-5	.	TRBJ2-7	TGTGCCAGCAGCCGCGGACAGGGCTCCTACGAGCAGTACTTC	CASSRGQGSYEQYF
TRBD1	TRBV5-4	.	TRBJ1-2	TGTGCCAGCAGCTCGGATCGACAGGGGGCTGGAGGCTACACCTTC	CASSSDRQGAGGYTF
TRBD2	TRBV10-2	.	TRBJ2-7	TGCGCCAGCAGTGAGTCTAGTAGCGGGATTAGAGAGCAGTACTTC	CASSESSSGIREQYF
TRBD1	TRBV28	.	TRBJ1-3	TGTGCCAGCAGTTCTACAGGGGGGCATTGGGGAAACACCATATATTTT	CASSSTGGHWGNTIYF
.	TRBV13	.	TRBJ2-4	TGTGCCAGCAGCTTACTCAGGGATAAAGATACCAAAAACATTCAGTACTTC	CASSLLRDKDTKNIQYF
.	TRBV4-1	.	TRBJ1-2	TGCGCCAGCAGCCCCGGAGAGGGGGCTAACTATGGCTACACCTTC	CASSPGEGANYGYTF
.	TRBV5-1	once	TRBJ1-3	TGCGCCAGCAGCCCAGGGTCCTTCGGAAACACCATATATTTT	CASSPGSFGNTIYF
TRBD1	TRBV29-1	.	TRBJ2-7	TGCAGCGTTGAAGGGACAGGGGGTTCCTACGAGCAGTACTTC	CSVEGTGGSYEQYF
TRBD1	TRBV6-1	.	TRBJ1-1	TGTGCCAGCGGGACAGGGGGTGTTTCGGGCACTGAAGCTTTCTTT	CASGTGGVSGTEAFF
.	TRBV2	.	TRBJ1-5	TGTGCCAGCAGGGGAAACACAGGTCGGCCCCAGCATTTT	CASRGNTGRPQHF
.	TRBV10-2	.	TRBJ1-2	TGCGCCAGCAGTGCTAGTAGGGGTAACTATGGCTACACCTTC	CASSASRGNYGYTF
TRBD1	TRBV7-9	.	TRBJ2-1	TGTGCCAGCAGCTTAGGACAGGGGTCGGTTGATGAGCAGTTCTTC	CASSLGQGSVDEQFF
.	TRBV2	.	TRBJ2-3	TGTGCCAGCACCGGCCAGTGGCCAGATACGCAGTATTTT	CASTGQWPDTQYF
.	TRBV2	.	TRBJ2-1	TGTGCCACATTAACCTCGCGGTACAATGAGCAGTTCTTC	CATLTSRYNEQFF
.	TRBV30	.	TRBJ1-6	TGTGCCTGGATGCAGGGAAAGGATAATTCACCCCTCCACTTT	CAWMQGKDNSPLHF